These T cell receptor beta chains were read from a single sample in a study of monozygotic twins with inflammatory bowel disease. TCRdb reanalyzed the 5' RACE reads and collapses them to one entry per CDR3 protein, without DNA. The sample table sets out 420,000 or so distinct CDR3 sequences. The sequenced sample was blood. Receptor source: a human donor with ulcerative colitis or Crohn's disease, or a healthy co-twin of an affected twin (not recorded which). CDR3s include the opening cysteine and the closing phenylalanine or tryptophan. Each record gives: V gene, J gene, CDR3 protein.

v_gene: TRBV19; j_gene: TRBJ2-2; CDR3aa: CASSPLAGAAGELFF
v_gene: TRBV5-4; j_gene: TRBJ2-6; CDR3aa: CASSLKGQQGGANVLTF
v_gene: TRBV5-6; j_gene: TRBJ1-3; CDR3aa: CASSFVAGNSGNTIYF
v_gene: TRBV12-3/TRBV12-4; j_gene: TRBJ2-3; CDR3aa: CASSKGYTQYF
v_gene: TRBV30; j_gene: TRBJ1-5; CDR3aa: CAWTTGRNQPQHF
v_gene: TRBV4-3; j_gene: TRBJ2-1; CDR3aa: CASSQDTRSSSYNEQFF
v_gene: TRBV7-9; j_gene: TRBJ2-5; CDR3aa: CASSLASGALQETQYF
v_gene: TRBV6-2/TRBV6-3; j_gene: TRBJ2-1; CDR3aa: CASSYVLAFTNEQFF
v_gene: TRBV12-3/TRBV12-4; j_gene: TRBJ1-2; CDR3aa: CASSFDRVGGYTF
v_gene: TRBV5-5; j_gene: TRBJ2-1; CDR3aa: CASSLVPLAENEQFF
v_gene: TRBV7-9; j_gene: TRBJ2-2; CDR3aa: CASSPWTLNTGELFF
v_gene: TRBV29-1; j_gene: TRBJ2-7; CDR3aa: CSVGGTPGLAYEQYF
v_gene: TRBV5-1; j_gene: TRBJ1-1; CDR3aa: CASSLGRQGSEAFF
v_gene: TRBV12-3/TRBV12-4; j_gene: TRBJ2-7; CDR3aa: CASTRGNEQYF
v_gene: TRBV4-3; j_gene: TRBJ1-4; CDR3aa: CASSQDPRTNEKLFF
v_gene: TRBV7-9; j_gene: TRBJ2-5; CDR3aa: CASSLAPGGETQYF
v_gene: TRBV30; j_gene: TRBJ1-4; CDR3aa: CAWRSPSSFAGEKLFF
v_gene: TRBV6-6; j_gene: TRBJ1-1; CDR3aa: CASSFGQGSTEAFF
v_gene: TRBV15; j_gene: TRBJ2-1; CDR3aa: CATSSRTGLAEYNEQFF
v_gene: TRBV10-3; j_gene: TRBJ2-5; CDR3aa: CAISERTSGLGTQYF
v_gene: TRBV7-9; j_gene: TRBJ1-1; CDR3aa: CASSSPGQGMVEAFF
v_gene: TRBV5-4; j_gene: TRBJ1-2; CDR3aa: CASSLAGKAGYGYTF
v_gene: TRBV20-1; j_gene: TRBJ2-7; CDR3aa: CSASRLAGANEQYF
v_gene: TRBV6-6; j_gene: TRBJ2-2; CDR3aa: CASSYGHVELFF
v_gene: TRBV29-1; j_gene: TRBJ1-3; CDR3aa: CSVEVGSGGNTIYF
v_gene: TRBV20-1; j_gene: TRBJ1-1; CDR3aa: CSARDFLRAGTIEAFF
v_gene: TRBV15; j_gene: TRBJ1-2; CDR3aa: CATSGRTGPNYGYTF
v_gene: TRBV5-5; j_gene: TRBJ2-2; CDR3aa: CASSLLAGVAGELFF
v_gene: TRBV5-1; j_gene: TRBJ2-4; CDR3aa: CASSPLGPSGNIQYF
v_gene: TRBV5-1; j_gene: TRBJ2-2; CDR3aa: CASSISRTGELFF
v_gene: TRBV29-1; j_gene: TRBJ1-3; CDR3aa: CSVAQGLGVNTIYF
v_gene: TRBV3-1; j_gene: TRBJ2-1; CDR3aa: CASSQDIGPQQFF
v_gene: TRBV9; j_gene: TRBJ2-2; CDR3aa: CASSHNGGELFF
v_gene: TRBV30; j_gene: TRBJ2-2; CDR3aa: CAWSGGGRTGELFF
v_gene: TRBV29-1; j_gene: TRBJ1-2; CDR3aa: CSVEPRQILYGYTF
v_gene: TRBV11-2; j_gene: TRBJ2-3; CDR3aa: CASSFHITSGGAADTQYF
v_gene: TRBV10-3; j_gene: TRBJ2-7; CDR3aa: CAISERRPGGEQYF
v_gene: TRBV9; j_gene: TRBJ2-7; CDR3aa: CASSVGQGWAYEQYF
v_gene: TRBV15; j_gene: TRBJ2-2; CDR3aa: CATSRNSGRVSGELFF
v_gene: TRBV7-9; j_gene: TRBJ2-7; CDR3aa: CASSIPGQDPREQYF
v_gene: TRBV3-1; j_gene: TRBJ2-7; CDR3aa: CASSQLRLAYRNEQYF
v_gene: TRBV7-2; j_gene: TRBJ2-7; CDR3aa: CASSPPWGKGSYEQYF
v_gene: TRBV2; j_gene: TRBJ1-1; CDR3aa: CASRVRPEGVNTEAFF